A single sample gave rise to the 21 T cell receptor beta chains below, sequenced in a study of blood T cell repertoires in COVID-19. The protocol was immunoSEQ multiplex PCR, while the TCRdb copy is restricted to in-frame clones and leaves out a portion. The sample includes over 200,000 clones, 70% to 85% of them seen just once. Input material: PBMCs or T cells enriched from blood (not recorded which). Receptors were obtained from a man aged 35 to 55 who had recovered from COVID-19.

This chain joins TRBV6-5 and TRBJ1-1, with 7 bases fitting TRBD1. This CDR3 region has 14 residues. Per germline, CDR1 MNHEY and CDR2 SVGAGI. The J segment lost 6 bases and the V segment lost 5 bases, leaving 9 bases of the junction unmatched. The CDR3: CASSRQGVLAEAFF. CDR3 DNA: TGTGCCAGCAGTCGTCAGGGGGTTTTGGCTGAAGCTTTCTTT.

This chain uses TRBV2 with TRBJ1-1; 11 bases line up with TRBD1. CDR1 is SNHLY and CDR2 is FYNNEI in the germline V gene. The V and J ends lost 3 bases and 3 bases, in that order; junction bases with no gene match: 9. The CDR3 has 17 residues. The CDR3 DNA reads TGTGCCAGCAGTGACTTCTTGGACAGGGGGCGGTACACTGAAGCTTTCTTT. Translating it yields CASSDFLDRGRYTEAFF.

The V gene is TRBV5-5, the J gene TRBJ2-3; D is perhaps TRBD2 (6 bases). The germline V and J ends were trimmed by 6 bases and 1 base, with 12 bases remaining between them. This CDR3 comprises 14 residues. The V gene's germline CDR1 is SGHKS and CDR2 YYEKEE (reference sequence). DNA of the CDR3: TGTGCCAGCACTTTTAGCGGTGGCACAGATACGCAGTATTTT. This translates into CASTFSGGTDTQYF.

This chain connects TRBV7-2 to TRBJ1-5, with D maybe TRBD1 (5 bases). The CDR3 consists of 15 residues. The V gene lost 0 bases and the J gene lost 4 bases, with 10 bases spanning the gap. Per the germline V gene, CDR1 is SGHTA and CDR2 is FQGNSA. The CDR3 protein is CASSLAPGGNQPQHF. The DNA of the CDR3 is TGTGCCAGCAGCTTAGCCCCGGGGGGGAATCAGCCCCAGCATTTT.

V gene TRBV9 combines with J gene TRBJ1-2; D unclear. The CDR3 contains 14 residues. The germline gives CDR1 SGDLS, CDR2 YYNGEE. Trimming pared 0 bases from V and 3 bases from J, leaving 9 bases between. The CDR3 nucleotides are TGTGCCAGCAGCGTAGCTTCAGCGCACTATGGCTACACCTTC. Translated, it gives CASSVASAHYGYTF.

The chain links TRBV5-8 to TRBJ1-1, with 9 positions matching TRBD1. CDR1 is SGHTS and CDR2 is YDEGEE in the germline V gene. This CDR3 is 15 amino acids long. V dropped 6 bases and J dropped 9; count of bases not matched to a gene: 15. This CDR3 is CASTDLGQGILKAFF. The CDR3 region has the DNA TGTGCCAGCACCGACTTGGGACAGGGAATATTAAAAGCTTTCTTT.

This clone has a single count. The CDR3 DNA is TGTGCCAGTAGCCTAGAGACAGGGTATAATCAGCCCCAGCATTTT. Protein product: CASSLETGYNQPQHF. The chain couples TRBV19 to TRBJ1-5; 7 bases line up with TRBD1. Germline V gene sequence: CDR1 LNHDA, CDR2 SQIVND (reference sequence). CDR3 length: 15 amino acids. V lost 6 bases to trimming and J lost 4 bases; unmatched junction nucleotides: 9.

This clone appeared once. The rearrangement uses TRBV5-4 and TRBJ2-7, with 11 nucleotides matching TRBD1. The CDR3 covers 17 residues. The J segment lost 2 bases and the V segment lost 3 bases, leaving 10 bases of the junction unmatched. Per the germline V gene, CDR1 is SGHNT and CDR2 is YYREEE (reference sequence). The CDR3 region is CASSSGTGGPLTYEQYF. As DNA, the CDR3 is TGTGCCAGCAGCTCCGGGACAGGGGGTCCACTAACCTACGAGCAGTACTTC.

The rearrangement uses TRBV9 and TRBJ2-3; 7 bases match TRBD1. Trimming removed 1 base from V and 2 bases from J; junction bases left unmatched: 4. This CDR3 has 15 amino acids. Germline V gene data show CDR1 as SGDLS and CDR2 as YYNGEE. The CDR3 region is CASSVPGTATDTQYF. CDR3 coding DNA: TGTGCCAGCAGCGTACCGGGGACAGCCACAGATACGCAGTATTTT. Based on the CDR3 plus reference TRBV9 and TRBJ2-3, the full variable domain is DSGVTQTPKHLITATGQRVTLRCSPRSGDLSVYWYQQSLDQGLQFLIQYYNGEERAKGNILERFSAQQFPDLHSELNLSSLELGDSALYFCASSVPGTATDTQYFGPGTRLTVL.

The genes are TRBV28 and TRBJ2-2; perhaps TRBD1 as D (5 bases). V shed 11 bases and J shed 5 bases, with 18 bases lying between them. Per the germline V gene, CDR1 is MDHEN and CDR2 is SYDVKM. CDR3 length equals 14 residues. CDR3 region: CAAFSAGQTGELFF. For the CDR3, the DNA is TGTGCCGCCTTCTCTGCAGGGCAAACCGGGGAGCTGTTTTTT.

This clone was seen a few times. The chain employs TRBV12-3 or TRBV12-4 and TRBJ2-7; TRBD1 might be the D (5 bases). There are 13 residues in the CDR3. V lost 5 bases and J 3 bases, leaving 11 bases between the germline ends. The CDR3 sequence: CASSTRQFYEQYF. CDR3 in DNA: TGTGCCAGCAGTACCAGACAGTTCTACGAGCAGTACTTC.

CDR3 bases: TGTGCCAGCAGTTTCGGTCGCCGCTATGGCTACACCTTC. Protein: CASSFGRRYGYTF. This sequence joins TRBV27 and TRBJ1-2; D not resolved. The germline V and J ends were trimmed by 3 bases and 4 bases, with 9 bases remaining between them. The CDR3 runs 13 residues. Germline V gene sequence: CDR1 MNHEY, CDR2 SMNVEV (reference sequence).

This clone was found many times. V is TRBV2 and J is TRBJ2-1, with TRBD1 matching 7 bases. V was clipped by 6 bases and J by 0 bases; unmatched bases: 5. Germline V CDR1 and CDR2: SNHLY, FYNNEI. This CDR3 region has 15 residues. In DNA, the CDR3 is TGTGCCAGCAGCGCGGACAGGAGCTCCTACAATGAGCAGTTCTTC. Protein: CASSADRSSYNEQFF.

The genes are TRBV5-1 and TRBJ1-4, with 8 bases lining up with TRBD1. Germline lookup yields CDR1 SGHRS and CDR2 YFSETQ. This CDR3 spans 14 amino acids. V lost 4 bases, J lost 4 bases, and 3 bases stayed unmatched. CDR3 sequence (DNA): TGCGCCAGCAGCACGGACAGGGATAATGAAAAACTGTTTTTT. This gives the protein CASSTDRDNEKLFF.

This clone was observed many times. The chain recombines TRBV7-3 with TRBJ1-6, with D possibly TRBD1 on 5 matching bases. The V end lost 4 bases, the J end lost 14 bases, and 15 bases lay between the germline ends. The CDR3 sequence is 13 residues long. Germline-derived CDR1 and CDR2 are SGHTA and FQGTGA. This chain's CDR3 is CASSSEDSGALHF. CDR3 nucleotide sequence: TGTGCCAGCAGCTCCGAAGACTCGGGGGCCCTCCACTTT.

J is TRBJ2-2 and V is TRBV20-1; possible D gene TRBD1, 6 bases. Trimming left V 3 bases short and J 0 bases short, with 8 bases between. This CDR3 has 14 residues. CDR1 and CDR2 from the germline V gene are DFQATT and SNEGSKA (reference sequence). Here the CDR3 DNA reads TGCAGTGCTAGTCACAGGGCGAACACCGGGGAGCTGTTTTTT. This sequence encodes CSASHRANTGELFF.

J is TRBJ1-3 and V is TRBV7-6, with D possibly TRBD1 on 5 matching bases. CDR3 length: 16 amino acids. Germline values: CDR1 SGHVS, CDR2 FNYEAQ. Trimming removed 2 bases at V and 2 bases at J, with 13 bases between. The CDR3 DNA is TGTGCCAGCAGCTTAACTTCCGGGGGAACTGGAAACACCATATATTTT. This codes for CASSLTSGGTGNTIYF.

This clone was counted only a few times. The chain is built from TRBV6-2 or TRBV6-3 and TRBJ1-2, with D possibly being TRBD1 (5 bases). The CDR3 covers 16 residues. Germline lookup yields CDR1 MNHEY and CDR2 SVGEGT. V lost 0 bases and J 9 bases, leaving 20 bases between the germline ends. The CDR3 DNA reads TGTGCCAGCAGTTACTCGATGGGGCGTACAGATCTACGCTACACCTTC. It translates to CASSYSMGRTDLRYTF.

This chain connects TRBV6-5 to TRBJ2-1; weak D call: TRBD2 (5 bases). Germline values: CDR1 MNHEY, CDR2 SVGAGI. This CDR3 contains 13 residues. V lost 6 bases and J 6 bases, leaving 12 bases between the germline ends. The CDR3 reads CASSHGLPNEQFF. The CDR3 DNA reads as TGTGCCAGCAGCCACGGACTTCCCAATGAGCAGTTCTTC.

This chain uses TRBV3-1 (or the pseudogene TRBV3-2) with TRBJ2-4; D may be TRBD2 (5 bases). In germline, CDR1 is LGHDT, CDR2 YNNKEL (reference sequence). Trimming stripped 2 bases from V and 9 bases from J, with 14 bases between. The CDR3 is made up of 14 amino acids. The CDR3 sequence is CASSQLAETSIQYF. CDR3 bases: TGTGCCAGCAGCCAACTAGCTGAAACAAGCATTCAGTACTTC.

By share, this clone ranks as medium-sized. J is TRBJ2-7 and V is TRBV13, with a tentative D call TRBD1 (7 bases). Germline V gene data show CDR1 as PRHDT and CDR2 as FYEKMQ (reference sequence). The CDR3 totals 15 residues. V was shortened by 5 bases and J by 3 bases, with 17 bases between the two germline ends. DNA of the CDR3: TGTGCCAGCAGCCGCAGGGGGGAGGAGGGCTACGAGCAGTACTTC. It is translated as CASSRRGEEGYEQYF.